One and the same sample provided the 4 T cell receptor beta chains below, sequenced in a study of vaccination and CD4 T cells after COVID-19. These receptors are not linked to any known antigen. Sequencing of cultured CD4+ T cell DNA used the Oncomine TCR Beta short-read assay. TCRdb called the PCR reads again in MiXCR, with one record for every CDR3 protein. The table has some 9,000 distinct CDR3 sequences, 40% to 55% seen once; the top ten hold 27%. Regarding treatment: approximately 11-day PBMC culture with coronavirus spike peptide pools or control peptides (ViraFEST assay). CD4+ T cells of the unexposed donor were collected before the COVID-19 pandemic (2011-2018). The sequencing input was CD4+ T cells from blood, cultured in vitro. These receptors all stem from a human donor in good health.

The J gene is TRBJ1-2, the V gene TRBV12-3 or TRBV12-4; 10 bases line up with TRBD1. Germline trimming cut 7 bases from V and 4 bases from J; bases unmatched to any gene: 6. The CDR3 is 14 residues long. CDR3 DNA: TGTGCCAGCACCCCCGACAGGGGGCTCTATGGCTACACCTTC. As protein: CASTPDRGLYGYTF.

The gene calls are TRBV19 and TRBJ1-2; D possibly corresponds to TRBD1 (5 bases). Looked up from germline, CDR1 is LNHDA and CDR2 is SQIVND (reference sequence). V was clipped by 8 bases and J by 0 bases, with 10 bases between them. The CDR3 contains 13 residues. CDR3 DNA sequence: TGTGCCAGTGGGACTAGTTCTAACTATGGCTACACCTTC. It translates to CASGTSSNYGYTF.

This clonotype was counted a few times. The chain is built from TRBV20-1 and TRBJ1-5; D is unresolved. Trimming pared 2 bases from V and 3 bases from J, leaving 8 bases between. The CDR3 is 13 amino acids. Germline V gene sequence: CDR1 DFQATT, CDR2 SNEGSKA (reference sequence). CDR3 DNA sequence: TGCAGTGCTAGAATGGGTTACAATCAGCCCCAGCATTTT. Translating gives CSARMGYNQPQHF.

This CDR3 is CASSEGVTMNTEAFF. DNA of the CDR3: TGTGCCAGCAGTGAAGGGGTCACAATGAACACTGAAGCTTTCTTT. V usage is TRBV6-1 and J usage is TRBJ1-1, with D unresolved. CDR3 length: 15 amino acids. The V end was cut by 1 base, the J end by 0 bases, with 9 bases between. Germline V gene data show CDR1 as MNHNS and CDR2 as SASEGT.